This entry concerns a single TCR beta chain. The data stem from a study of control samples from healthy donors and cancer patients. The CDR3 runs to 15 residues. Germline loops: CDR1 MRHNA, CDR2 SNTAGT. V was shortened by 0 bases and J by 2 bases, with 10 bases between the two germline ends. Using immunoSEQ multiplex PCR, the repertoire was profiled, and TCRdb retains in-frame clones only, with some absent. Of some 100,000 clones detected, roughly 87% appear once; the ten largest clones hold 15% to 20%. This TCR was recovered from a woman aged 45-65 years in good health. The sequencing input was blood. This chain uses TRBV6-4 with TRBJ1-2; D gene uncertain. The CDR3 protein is CASSDSSPTNYGYTF. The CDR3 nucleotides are TGTGCCAGCAGTGACTCGAGTCCCACAAACTATGGCTACACCTTC.